This TCR beta chain was profiled in a study of blood T cell repertoires in COVID-19. For the study at large: Samples of COVID-19 (acute and convalescent) were obtained from the United States, Italy and Spain. Nucleic acid was either cDNA or gDNA, and it came from T cells, B-cell-depleted T cells, or PBMCs.

Trimming cost V 1 base and J 11 bases; bases outside gene matches: 11. The CDR3 totals 16 residues. CDR1 is MGHRA, CDR2 YSYEKL, per germline. Method: immunoSEQ multiplex PCR; TCRdb's copy keeps in-frame clones and lacks some. Of over 150,000 clones in the sample, 80% to 90% are singletons; the top ten hold around 0.88%. This chain links TRBV4-1 with TRBJ1-6; 7 nucleotides align to TRBD1. The receptor was derived from a woman under 30 who had recovered from COVID-19. Sequencing was performed on peripheral blood. The CDR3 loop reads CASSQGAGAGGPPLHF. In DNA form, the CDR3 reads TGCGCCAGCAGCCAAGGGGCAGGGGCAGGGGGTCCACCCCTCCACTTT.